The next 32 T cell receptor beta chains were all read from a single sample in a study of T-cell memory formation after mild COVID-19. Each CDR3 protein gets one entry after TCRdb re-called the 5' RACE reads with MiXCR. Here the sample spans around 130,000 distinct CDR3 sequences, approximately 17% being singletons. The sequencing input was PBMCs or a T cell subset sorted from them (not recorded which). These receptors were collected from a young man who had mild COVID-19 (a few samples of this study predate the infection). Cell type and time point are not known.

This clonotype has more than one count but fewer than ten. The chain uses TRBV13 and TRBJ2-7; D gene uncertain. Trimming cost V 0 bases and J 12 bases, with 15 bases left between them. This CDR3 spans 13 amino acids. Per the germline V gene, CDR1 is PRHDT and CDR2 is FYEKMQ (reference sequence). CDR3 bases: TGTGCCAGCAGCTTAGGCCTTGGCTCAATGGCGTACGTC. It yields the protein CASSLGLGSMAYV.

The rearrangement uses TRBV12-3 or TRBV12-4 and TRBJ2-7, with TRBD2 matching over 8 bases. This CDR3 comprises 14 residues. J lost 6 bases, V lost 6 bases, and 10 bases had no gene match. The CDR3 loop reads CASSPIAGKSEQYF. The DNA for the CDR3 is TGTGCCAGCAGCCCTATAGCGGGGAAAAGCGAGCAGTACTTC.

The CDR3 DNA reads as TGCGCCAGCAGAGAGGCGGGGGAGTACGAGCAGTACTTC. Its protein is CASREAGEYEQYF. This chain joins TRBV5-1 and TRBJ2-7, with TRBD2 matching over 7 bases. The CDR3 is 13 residues long. Germline loops: CDR1 SGHRS, CDR2 YFSETQ. J lost 4 bases, V lost 5 bases, and 6 bases had no gene match.

The table lists this clonotype with a few counts. The J gene is TRBJ2-6, the V gene TRBV28; 10 bases match TRBD1. The CDR3 has 16 residues. Germline V gene data show CDR1 as MDHEN and CDR2 as SYDVKM. Unmatched junction bases numbered 1, after V lost 3 bases and J lost 2 bases. The CDR3 DNA reads as TGTGCCAGCAGTTTCGGGACAGGGGCTGGGGCCAACGTCCTGACTTTC. Protein sequence: CASSFGTGAGANVLTF.

This clonotype was detected a few times. This chain uses TRBV28 with TRBJ2-3; 9 nucleotides agree with TRBD2. V was clipped by 8 bases and J by 1 base; unmatched bases: 1. The CDR3 runs 13 residues. Looked up from germline, CDR1 is MDHEN and CDR2 is SYDVKM. The CDR3: CASGGGGTDTQYF. DNA for the CDR3: TGTGCCAGCGGCGGGGGGGGCACAGATACGCAGTATTTT.

This clonotype was observed a handful of times. The V and J genes are TRBV20-1 and TRBJ2-3; the match to TRBD2 covers 8 bases. This CDR3 comprises 15 residues. CDR1 and CDR2 (germline): DFQATT, SNEGSKA (reference sequence). Unmatched junction bases numbered 14, after V lost 6 bases and J lost 6 bases. This CDR3 is CSAEGRGGNYDTQYF. In nucleotides, the CDR3 is TGCAGTGCCGAAGGTCGGGGGGGTAATTATGATACGCAGTATTTT.

V gene TRBV27 combines with J gene TRBJ2-3; D is uncertain. Trimming removed 5 bases from V and 6 bases from J, with 15 bases in between. This CDR3 is built from 14 residues. Germline CDR1 MNHEY, CDR2 SMNVEV (reference sequence). The CDR3 reads CASSKGRTWDTQYF. The CDR3 DNA follows: TGTGCCAGCAGTAAAGGACGTACCTGGGATACGCAGTATTTT.

This chain links TRBV20-1 with TRBJ1-2, with TRBD1 as a possible D gene (5 bases). The ends were cut back, 1 base at V and 8 bases at J, with 17 bases in the middle. The CDR3 totals 14 residues. Germline values: CDR1 DFQATT, CDR2 SNEGSKA (reference sequence). CDR3 amino acids: CSARGGPPGDGYTF. CDR3 coding DNA: TGCAGTGCTAGAGGCGGACCCCCCGGGGACGGCTACACCTTC.

This sequence joins TRBV5-1 and TRBJ1-1; D is unresolved. The V gene lost 2 bases and the J gene lost 1 base, with 12 bases spanning the gap. CDR3 length: 15 residues. Germline-derived CDR1 and CDR2 are SGHRS and YFSETQ. In DNA form, the CDR3 reads TGCGCCAGCAGCTTATCTCCGTTGGGGAACACTGAAGCTTTCTTT. Translated: CASSLSPLGNTEAFF.

The chain carries TRBV7-2 and TRBJ2-7; D might be TRBD2 (5 bases). This CDR3 has 14 residues. In germline, CDR1 is SGHTA, CDR2 FQGNSA. Trimming stripped 5 bases from V and 3 bases from J, with 14 bases between. The CDR3 DNA sequence: TGTGCCAGCAGCACTCCGGGGAAAAGCTACGAGCAGTACTTC. Translating gives CASSTPGKSYEQYF. Together with reference TRBV7-2 and TRBJ2-7, the CDR3 gives the full variable domain: GAGVSQSPSNKVTEKGKDVELRCDPISGHTALYWYRQSLGQGLEFLIYFQGNSAPDKSGLPSDRFSAERTGGSVSTLTIQRTQQEDSAVYLCASSTPGKSYEQYFGPGTRLTVT.

In this sample, this clonotype turned up many times. The chain employs TRBV2 and TRBJ1-5; TRBD1 aligns across 8 bases. Per the germline V gene, CDR1 is SNHLY and CDR2 is FYNNEI. This CDR3 contains 15 residues. With 2 bases clipped from V and 11 bases from J, the junction kept 11 bases outside the gene matches. The CDR3 DNA reads as TGTGCCAGCAGTGAATGGGAGACAGGGGCCTCTACCCAGCATTTT. Protein sequence: CASSEWETGASTQHF.

The chain combines TRBV18 with TRBJ1-2; weak D call: TRBD1 (5 bases). This CDR3 is built from 14 residues. Trimming removed 2 bases from V and 8 bases from J, with 15 bases in between. Germline V gene lookup returns CDR1 KGHSH and CDR2 LQKENI. This CDR3 is CASSPAPGPGGYTF. DNA for the CDR3: TGTGCCAGCTCACCAGCACCGGGGCCGGGCGGCTACACCTTC.

This clonotype was seen repeatedly, ten times or more. This rearrangement joins TRBV6-2 or TRBV6-3 to TRBJ2-7; D is ambiguous. The V gene lost 5 bases and the J gene lost 5 bases, with 16 bases spanning the gap. Germline assignment: CDR1 MNHEY and CDR2 SVGEGT. The CDR3 is 14 residues long. The CDR3: CASSHHASSDEQYV. The CDR3 nucleotides are TGTGCCAGCAGTCACCATGCTAGTTCTGACGAGCAGTACGTC.

This clonotype was observed a handful of times. The gene calls are TRBV7-2 and TRBJ2-1, with 8 bases lining up with TRBD1. The CDR3 runs 14 residues. The germline gives CDR1 SGHTA, CDR2 FQGNSA. The V segment lost 5 bases and the J segment 6 bases; nucleotides outside the gene matches: 6. CDR3 region: CASSHWDRFNEQFF. The CDR3 DNA follows: TGTGCCAGCAGCCATTGGGACAGGTTCAATGAGCAGTTCTTC.

This clonotype was counted ten times or more. This chain joins TRBV12-3 or TRBV12-4 and TRBJ1-1; D remains ambiguous. Trimming pared 3 bases from V and 0 bases from J, leaving 8 bases between. CDR3 length equals 14 residues. Here the CDR3 DNA reads TGTGCCAGCAGTTTTGAGACCATGAACACTGAAGCTTTCTTT. Its protein product is CASSFETMNTEAFF.

This clonotype was detected a few times. V is TRBV24-1 and J is TRBJ1-5; D is unclear. Germline CDR1 and CDR2: KGHDR and SFDVKD. Trimming took 4 bases from V and 5 from J, leaving 5 bases between them. There are 12 residues in the CDR3. In DNA, the CDR3 is TGTGCCACCAGTGAGCCAGATCAGCCCCAGCATTTT. Translation: CATSEPDQPQHF.

The chain uses TRBV29-1 and TRBJ2-7; the match to TRBD1 covers 9 bases. Per the germline V gene, CDR1 is SQVTM and CDR2 is ANQGSEA. V dropped 7 bases and J dropped 4; count of bases not matched to a gene: 11. CDR3 length equals 14 residues. The CDR3 here is CSASTGTGTYEQYV. The DNA for the CDR3 is TGCAGCGCATCGACCGGGACAGGGACTTACGAGCAGTACGTC.

This clonotype has more than one count but fewer than ten. CDR3 region: CASRRWDQPQHF. For the CDR3, the DNA is TGCGCCAGCAGGCGATGGGATCAGCCCCAGCATTTT. V is TRBV5-1 and J is TRBJ1-5, with D unresolved. The CDR3 runs 12 residues. CDR1 is SGHRS, CDR2 YFSETQ, per germline. Trimming stripped 5 bases from V and 5 bases from J, with 8 bases between.

V gene TRBV9 combines with J gene TRBJ1-5; the D gene is possibly TRBD1 (5 bases). V gave up 0 bases and J gave up 7 bases, with 11 bases separating them. The CDR3 loop spans 14 amino acids. The germline gives CDR1 SGDLS, CDR2 YYNGEE. The CDR3 spells CASSVAGSGQPQHF. DNA for the CDR3: TGTGCCAGCAGCGTAGCAGGGTCCGGACAGCCCCAGCATTTT.

This clonotype has just a few counts. V and J are TRBV4-3 and TRBJ2-4, with TRBD1 identical over 7 bases. Germline assignment: CDR1 LGHNA and CDR2 YSLEER. This CDR3 comprises 16 residues. The V and J ends lost 3 bases and 1 base, in that order; junction bases with no gene match: 6. The CDR3 loop is CASSQVDRAAKNIQYF. The CDR3 region has the DNA TGCGCCAGCAGCCAGGTTGACAGGGCGGCCAAAAACATTCAGTACTTC.

The chain uses TRBV12-5 and TRBJ1-6; D gene unclear. The CDR3 loop spans 13 amino acids. Looked up from germline, CDR1 is LGHNT and CDR2 is FRNRAP. V was clipped by 1 base and J by 11 bases, with 9 bases between them. The CDR3 reads CASGLEVGAPLHF. CDR3 nucleotides: TGTGCTAGTGGTTTGGAAGTCGGGGCACCCCTCCACTTT.

This clonotype appeared a few times. V and J are TRBV5-1 and TRBJ2-6; D is uncertain. V gave up 0 bases and J gave up 2 bases, with 3 bases separating them. The germline V gene encodes CDR1 SGHRS and CDR2 YFSETQ. The length of the CDR3 is 14 residues. DNA for the CDR3: TGCGCCAGCAGCTTGGATCCTGGGGCCAACGTCCTGACTTTC. Translating it yields CASSLDPGANVLTF.

This clonotype has just a few counts. The rearrangement uses TRBV24-1 and TRBJ2-3; 8 bases fit TRBD2. The trim removed 4 bases at V and 4 bases at J, leaving 9 bases unmatched. Germline V gene sequence: CDR1 KGHDR, CDR2 SFDVKD. The CDR3 length is 16 residues. CDR3 in DNA: TGTGCCACCAGTGACACTCGGGGTAGCGGGGCAGATACGCAGTATTTT. Amino acids: CATSDTRGSGADTQYF.

This clonotype was detected only a few times. The chain combines TRBV6-6 with TRBJ2-2; D not certain. The CDR3 runs 15 residues. Between the trimmed V and J ends, which lost 6 bases and 1 base, there was a span of 12 bases. Looked up from germline, CDR1 is MNHNY and CDR2 is SVGAGI (reference sequence). The CDR3 loop is CASSQHGRNTGELFF. The CDR3 DNA follows: TGTGCCAGCAGCCAACACGGAAGGAACACCGGGGAGCTGTTTTTT.

This clonotype has only a few counts. This chain uses TRBV20-1 with TRBJ2-1; 10 bases line up with TRBD2. The CDR3 runs 13 residues. Germline lookup yields CDR1 DFQATT and CDR2 SNEGSKA (reference sequence). CDR3 in amino acids: CSVAGGSYNEQFF. Here the CDR3 DNA reads TGCAGCGTAGCGGGGGGTTCCTACAATGAGCAGTTCTTC.

This clonotype has only a few counts. This chain connects TRBV7-2 to TRBJ2-3; D could derive from TRBD1 or TRBD2 (5 bases each). The germline gives CDR1 SGHTA, CDR2 FQGNSA. V lost 3 bases, J lost 8 bases, and 9 bases lay in between. This CDR3 is 12 amino acids long. The CDR3: CASSLGRGTQYF. Here the CDR3 DNA reads TGTGCCAGCAGCTTGGGACGGGGTACGCAGTATTTT. The entire variable domain, with the rest obtained from reference TRBV7-2 and TRBJ2-3, is as follows: GAGVSQSPSNKVTEKGKDVELRCDPISGHTALYWYRQSLGQGLEFLIYFQGNSAPDKSGLPSDRFSAERTGGSVSTLTIQRTQQEDSAVYLCASSLGRGTQYFGPGTRLTVL.

This clonotype was observed many times. The rearrangement joins TRBV20-1 to TRBJ2-7, with TRBD2 matching over 11 bases. The CDR3 is 13 amino acids. Looked up from germline, CDR1 is DFQATT and CDR2 is SNEGSKA (reference sequence). The V and J ends lost 1 base and 6 bases, in that order; junction bases with no gene match: 2. The DNA for the CDR3 is TGCAGTGCTAGAGGTAGCGGGGGGGCCGAGCAGTACTTC. Protein: CSARGSGGAEQYF.

This chain connects TRBV2 to TRBJ1-5; D is uncertain. Germline CDR1 is SNHLY and CDR2 is FYNNEI. V lost 3 bases, J lost 3 bases, and 9 bases lay in between. This CDR3 comprises 14 residues. The CDR3, as DNA: TGTGCCAGCAGTGAGGTGCAGTCCAATCAGCCCCAGCATTTT. Protein: CASSEVQSNQPQHF.

In this sample, this clonotype turned up many times. The chain recombines TRBV6-5 with TRBJ2-3, with 8 bases that match TRBD2. With 5 bases clipped from V and 1 base from J, the junction kept 5 bases outside the gene matches. The germline V gene has CDR1 MNHEY and CDR2 SVGAGI. The CDR3 consists of 15 residues. As DNA, the CDR3 is TGTGCCAGCAGTGTACGGGGGGGTGGCACAGATACGCAGTATTTT. The encoded protein is CASSVRGGGTDTQYF.

The sample holds many counts of this clonotype. This chain uses TRBV7-2 with TRBJ2-6; D is undetermined. The CDR3 contains 17 residues. Trimming stripped 0 bases from V and 1 base from J, with 10 bases between. The germline CDR1 and CDR2 sequences are SGHTA and FQGNSA. The CDR3 region is CASSLAPGVSGANVLTF. CDR3 coding DNA: TGTGCCAGCAGCTTAGCGCCTGGGGTGTCTGGGGCCAACGTCCTGACTTTC.

This clonotype showed up just a few times. The chain has TRBV7-6 and TRBJ2-7, with D perhaps matching TRBD1 (6 bases). Germline CDR1 reads SGHVS; CDR2 reads FNYEAQ. This CDR3 has 13 amino acids. The germline V and J ends were trimmed by 5 bases and 4 bases, with 12 bases remaining between them. Here the CDR3 DNA reads TGTGCCAGCAGCCCAACAGGGCTATACGAGCAGTACTTC. It encodes CASSPTGLYEQYF.

The chain joins TRBV27 to TRBJ2-7, with 7 bases that match TRBD1. CDR3 length equals 14 residues. The V segment lost 5 bases and the J segment 3 bases; nucleotides outside the gene matches: 7. Germline assignment: CDR1 MNHEY and CDR2 SMNVEV (reference sequence). The CDR3, as DNA: TGTGCCAGCAGTCCCCCTCGACAGGGCTACGAGCAGTACGTC. Encoded protein: CASSPPRQGYEQYV.